The rows below give T cell receptor beta chains drawn from one sample of a study of blood T cell repertoires in COVID-19. Assay: immunoSEQ multiplex PCR; the TCRdb copy retains only in-frame clones and omits some. In the table there are tens of thousands of clones, approximately 80% of which are singletons. The sequenced sample was peripheral blood. The origin of the receptors is a human donor in a cohort sampled during active COVID-19. CDR3s include the opening cysteine and the closing phenylalanine or tryptophan. The D gene is left open where the match is weak. Some rows mark clone size as missing; the rest say once, few, many or name a class of expanded clone.

NA,NA,TRBJ1-1,TRBV6-5,TGTGCCAGCAGTATGAGCCTGAACACTGAAGCTTTCTTT,CASSMSLNTEAFF
TRBD1,NA,TRBJ1-3,TRBV30,TGTGGGTACGGGCAGGGGGCAGCTGGAAACACCATATATTTT,CGYGQGAAGNTIYF
TRBD2,many,TRBJ2-6,TRBV7-9,TGTGCCAGCAGCCGTATGCGGGGGGCTTCTGGGGCCAACGTCCTGACTTTC,CASSRMRGASGANVLTF
NA,NA,TRBJ1-6,TRBV10-2,TGCGCCAGCAGGGACACAGGGTTTTCACCCCTCCACTTT,CASRDTGFSPLHF
TRBD1,NA,TRBJ1-4,TRBV7-9,TGTGCCAGCAGCTACCCACCGGGACAGTCTAATGAAAAACTGTTTTTT,CASSYPPGQSNEKLFF
NA,few,TRBJ1-2,TRBV10-1,TGCGCCAGCAGTGAGGGGGCCCCCCCGAGGCCAACGTACTATGGCTACACCTTC,CASSEGAPPRPTYYGYTF
TRBD1,NA,TRBJ2-7,TRBV7-2,TGTGCCAGCAGCTCCCCCAGGGGGAGCTCCTACGAGCAGTACTTC,CASSSPRGSSYEQYF
NA,NA,TRBJ1-2,TRBV19,TGTGCCAGTGCAAGACAAGGCTATGGCTACACCTTC,CASARQGYGYTF
TRBD1,NA,TRBJ1-4,TRBV9,TGTGCCAGCAGCGTTGGTGGACAGGGAAATGAAAAACTGTTTTTT,CASSVGGQGNEKLFF
TRBD2,NA,TRBJ2-1,TRBV11-2,TGTGCCAGCAGCTTACCGGGAGGGCCGAATGAGCAGTTCTTC,CASSLPGGPNEQFF
TRBD2,NA,TRBJ2-7,TRBV14,TGTGCCAGCAGCCAAGGGGCGGGAGGGCGGAACGAGCAGTACTTC,CASSQGAGGRNEQYF
TRBD2,NA,TRBJ2-2,TRBV6-6,TGTGCCAGCAGCCGAAAGACGAAAGCGGGAGTCAACACCGGGGAGCTGTTTTTT,CASSRKTKAGVNTGELFF
TRBD2,NA,TRBJ2-3,TRBV2,TGTGCCAGCACCACCATAATTAGCGGGAGGACGCAGTATTTT,CASTTIISGRTQYF
NA,once,TRBJ1-4,TRBV18,TGTGCCAGCTCACCGCCGACAGGAAGGGAAAAACTGTTTTTT,CASSPPTGREKLFF
NA,NA,TRBJ1-3,TRBV5-1,TGCGCCAGCAGCTTGAACACTGGAAACACCATATATTTT,CASSLNTGNTIYF
NA,few,TRBJ1-5,TRBV10-2,TGCGCCAGCAGGAAAGACCCCGCGGGCAATCAGCCCCAGCATTTT,CASRKDPAGNQPQHF
TRBD2,NA,TRBJ2-2,TRBV5-4,TGTGCCAGCAGTAGACCAGCGGGAGGGAACGGGGAGCTGTTTTTT,CASSRPAGGNGELFF
TRBD1,NA,TRBJ1-6,TRBV15,TGTGCCACCAGCAGAGCCCGGGACAGTAATTCACCCCTCCACTTT,CATSRARDSNSPLHF
TRBD2,NA,TRBJ2-3,TRBV3-1/TRBV3-2,TGTGCCAGCAGCCAAGAGTCATTTTATCTAGCGGGATCCACAGATACGCAGTATTTT,CASSQESFYLAGSTDTQYF
TRBD2,NA,TRBJ2-1,TRBV5-1,TGCGCCAGCAGCTTGGTTCTAGCGGGAGAACGGGAGCAGTTCTTC,CASSLVLAGEREQFF
NA,NA,TRBJ2-6,TRBV30,TGTGCCTGGAGTAACAGTGCTGGGGCCAACGTCCTGACTTTC,CAWSNSAGANVLTF
TRBD1,NA,TRBJ1-1,TRBV4-3,TGCGCCAGCAGTCACAGGGGTCGGGGAATGGGGAACACTGAAGCTTTCTTT,CASSHRGRGMGNTEAFF
TRBD1,NA,TRBJ1-2,TRBV15,TGTGCCACCAGCACCGACCCGGGACAGGCCACTAACTATGGCTACACCTTC,CATSTDPGQATNYGYTF
TRBD1,NA,TRBJ2-2,TRBV28,TGTGCCACATACTCGGGAAGGGGCAGGGGGCAAACCGGGGAGCTGTTTTTT,CATYSGRGRGQTGELFF
NA,once,TRBJ2-3,TRBV7-2,TGTGCCAGCAGCTTAGGGGTTGGGGGCGGAGATACGCAGTATTTT,CASSLGVGGGDTQYF
NA,NA,TRBJ2-4,TRBV28,TGTGCCAGCAGTTTTGGGCCAGAGGGAGCCAAAAACATTCAGTACTTC,CASSFGPEGAKNIQYF
NA,NA,TRBJ2-3,TRBV4-3,TGCGCCAGCAGCCAAGTATATCGAGATACGCAGTATTTT,CASSQVYRDTQYF
NA,NA,TRBJ2-6,TRBV25-1,TGTGCCAGCAGTGAACGGGTCGCCGCATCGGGGGCCAACGTCCTGACTTTC,CASSERVAASGANVLTF
NA,NA,TRBJ2-7,TRBV11-2,TGTGCCAGCAGCCGTCCGACTGCATACGAGCAGTACTTC,CASSRPTAYEQYF
TRBD1,NA,TRBJ2-2,TRBV28,TGTGCCAGCAGTCCCCCCCCCGGGACAGGGGGCTACACCGGGGAGCTGTTTTTT,CASSPPPGTGGYTGELFF
TRBD2,NA,TRBJ2-7,TRBV19,TGTGCCACCCAACCCGGGACTAGCTCGGAGCAGTACTTC,CATQPGTSSEQYF
TRBD2,NA,TRBJ2-3,TRBV5-5,TGTGCCAGCAGCTTTCTCCTAGCGGGATCCACAGATACGCAGTATTTT,CASSFLLAGSTDTQYF
NA,NA,TRBJ1-2,TRBV28,TGTGCCAGCAGCTCCCCGTTCTCCTATGGCTACACCTTC,CASSSPFSYGYTF
NA,NA,TRBJ2-7,TRBV28,TGTGCCAGCAGTTTTGTCAATGACATGTCCGAGCAGTACTTC,CASSFVNDMSEQYF
TRBD1,NA,TRBJ2-2,TRBV30,TGTGCCTGGAGAGGGACAGGGGCCACCCGGGAGCTGTTTTTT,CAWRGTGATRELFF
TRBD2,NA,TRBJ2-2,TRBV7-7,TGTGCTAGCAGCTTTTCGGCTAGCGGCCTAAAAACGAACACCGGGGAGCTGTTTTTT,CASSFSASGLKTNTGELFF
NA,NA,TRBJ1-2,TRBV9,TGTGCCAGCAGCGCAGGACACTCCCCTGGGCCCTATGGCTACACCTTC,CASSAGHSPGPYGYTF
TRBD2,NA,TRBJ2-3,TRBV7-2,TGTGCCAGCAGCTCGGGACTAGCGCCAGATACGCAGTATTTT,CASSSGLAPDTQYF
NA,NA,TRBJ2-1,TRBV19,TGTGCCAGTAGTATAGGGGGCAGCGCCTACAATGAGCAGTTCTTC,CASSIGGSAYNEQFF
TRBD2,NA,TRBJ2-2,TRBV14,TGTGCCAGCAGCAAGGGGGGAAGCGGGAGTTCCGGGGAGCTGTTTTTT,CASSKGGSGSSGELFF
TRBD2,NA,TRBJ2-1,TRBV15,TGTGCCACCAGCAGAGCTCTTGCGGGAGGAAACAATGAGCAGTTCTTC,CATSRALAGGNNEQFF
NA,NA,TRBJ2-7,TRBV27,TGTGCCAGCAGTTCGGCCTACGAGCAGTACTTC,CASSSAYEQYF
TRBD2,NA,TRBJ2-7,TRBV9,TGTGCCAGCAGCGTAGGGGGTAGCGGGTACGAGCAGTACTTC,CASSVGGSGYEQYF
NA,NA,TRBJ1-2,TRBV10-3,TGTGCCATCAAACAGGATACTAACTATGGCTACACCTTC,CAIKQDTNYGYTF
TRBD2,NA,TRBJ2-3,TRBV29-1,TGCAGCTCTGGCTGGCAGGGGACTAGCGAGCCTTCTAGCACAGATACGCAGTATTTT,CSSGWQGTSEPSSTDTQYF
TRBD2,NA,TRBJ2-7,TRBV11-2,TGTGCCAGCAGCTTTTTTCCGAGAGGGACTAGCGCCTCCTACGAGCAGTACTTC,CASSFFPRGTSASYEQYF
TRBD2,NA,TRBJ2-1,TRBV27,TGTGCCAGCAGTTTATCGGCGGGAGGGCCGAGTCGTGAGCAGTTCTTC,CASSLSAGGPSREQFF
NA,NA,TRBJ1-2,TRBV7-8,TGTGCCAGCAACCCTGGGCAGGGCGGAGGCTACACCTTC,CASNPGQGGGYTF
TRBD2,NA,TRBJ2-5,TRBV7-2,TGTGCCAGCAGCCCCGGGCAGGGCGGGAGGGCCCGGGAGACCCAGTACTTC,CASSPGQGGRARETQYF
NA,once,TRBJ2-7,TRBV27,TGTGCCAGCAGTTTTCCAGGGGTGGGGGAGCAGTACTTC,CASSFPGVGEQYF
NA,NA,TRBJ2-7,TRBV27,TGTGCCAGCAGTTCGGACTCGCCTCCCTACGAGCAGTACTTC,CASSSDSPPYEQYF
NA,once,TRBJ2-1,TRBV24-1,TGTGCCACCAGTGACAACCGCCATGCCGGCTACAATGAGCAGTTCTTC,CATSDNRHAGYNEQFF
NA,NA,TRBJ2-5,TRBV11-2,TGTGCCAGCCGCCAGGATAAAGAGACCCAGTACTTC,CASRQDKETQYF
TRBD2,NA,TRBJ2-3,TRBV5-1,TGCGCCAGCAGTATTCTTAGCGGGAGGGCCGGAAGTACAGATACGCAGTATTTT,CASSILSGRAGSTDTQYF
NA,NA,TRBJ2-4,TRBV6-2/TRBV6-3,TGTGCCAGCAGTTACTCGATCGCGGCACCCGAGGGTCCTCAGTACTTC,CASSYSIAAPEGPQYF